These 5 T cell receptor beta chains originate from one sample sequenced in a study of siplizumab effects on memory and regulatory T cells. This table comes from immunoSEQ multiplex PCR, and its TCRdb copy is limited to in-frame clones, with some not included. The sample lists 90,000 to 150,000 clones, about 93% occurring once. The specimen was non-Treg CD4+ T cells sorted from blood. Receptor source: a human donor in good health.

This rearrangement joins TRBV28 to TRBJ1-2, with D possibly being TRBD1 (5 bases). Germline V lookup: CDR1 MDHEN, CDR2 SYDVKM. V lost 3 bases, J lost 8 bases, and 16 bases lay in between. CDR3 length equals 14 residues. For the CDR3, the DNA is TGTGCCAGCAGTTTCCAGGGAGGTTCTTTCGGCTACACCTTC. Translation: CASSFQGGSFGYTF.

The chain has TRBV5-3 and TRBJ1-2; the D gene is possibly TRBD1 (5 bases). TRBV5-3 is classed as an ORF, of uncertain function. The V and J ends lost 4 bases and 7 bases respectively, with 26 bases between them. This CDR3 contains 17 residues. This chain's CDR3 is CARSPGDPGRLKLGYTF. The DNA of the CDR3 is TGTGCCAGAAGCCCGGGGGACCCGGGACGACTAAAACTTGGCTACACCTTC.

The chain carries TRBV2 and TRBJ2-7; weak D call: TRBD1 (5 bases). This CDR3 has 14 amino acids. Germline-derived CDR1 and CDR2 are SNHLY and FYNNEI. Trimming cost V 6 bases and J 5 bases, with 17 bases left between them. CDR3 in amino acids: CASSLESRAHEQYF. CDR3 nucleotide sequence: TGTGCCAGCAGCTTAGAGTCCAGGGCCCACGAGCAGTACTTC.

The chain employs TRBV21-1 and TRBJ1-5. TRBV21-1 has pseudogene status. The CDR3 extends over 15 amino acids. CDR3 sequence: CASSKVGGGYQPQHF. The CDR3 DNA sequence: TGTGCCAGCAGCAAAGTAGGGGGAGGGTATCAGCCCCAGCATTTT.

The rearrangement links TRBV19 to TRBJ2-7; TRBD2 agrees at 7 bases. The V segment lost 1 base and the J segment 2 bases; nucleotides outside the gene matches: 8. The germline CDR1 and CDR2 sequences are LNHDA and SQIVND (reference sequence). This CDR3 comprises 16 residues. Here the CDR3 DNA reads TGTGCCAGTAGTATAGGAGGTAGCGGGCTAGCCTACGAGCAGTACTTC. It encodes CASSIGGSGLAYEQYF.